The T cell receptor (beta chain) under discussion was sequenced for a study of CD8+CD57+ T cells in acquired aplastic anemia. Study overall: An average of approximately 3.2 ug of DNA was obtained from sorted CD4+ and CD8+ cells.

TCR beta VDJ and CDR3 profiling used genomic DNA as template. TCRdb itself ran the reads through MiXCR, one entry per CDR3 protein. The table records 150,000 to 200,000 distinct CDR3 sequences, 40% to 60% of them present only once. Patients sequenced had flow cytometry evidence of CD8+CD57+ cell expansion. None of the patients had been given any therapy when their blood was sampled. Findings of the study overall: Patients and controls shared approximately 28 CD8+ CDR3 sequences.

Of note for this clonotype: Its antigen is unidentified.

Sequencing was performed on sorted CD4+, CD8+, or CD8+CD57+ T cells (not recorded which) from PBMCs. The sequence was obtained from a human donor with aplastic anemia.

Here the CDR3 DNA reads TGTGCCAGCAGTACACAGGGGGCCGGCACTGAAGCTTTCTTT. It is translated as CASSTQGAGTEAFF. This chain links TRBV12-3 or TRBV12-4 with TRBJ1-1, with TRBD1 matching 9 bases. This CDR3 is 14 amino acids long. V was pared by 5 bases and J by 4 bases, with 5 bases of the junction left unmatched.